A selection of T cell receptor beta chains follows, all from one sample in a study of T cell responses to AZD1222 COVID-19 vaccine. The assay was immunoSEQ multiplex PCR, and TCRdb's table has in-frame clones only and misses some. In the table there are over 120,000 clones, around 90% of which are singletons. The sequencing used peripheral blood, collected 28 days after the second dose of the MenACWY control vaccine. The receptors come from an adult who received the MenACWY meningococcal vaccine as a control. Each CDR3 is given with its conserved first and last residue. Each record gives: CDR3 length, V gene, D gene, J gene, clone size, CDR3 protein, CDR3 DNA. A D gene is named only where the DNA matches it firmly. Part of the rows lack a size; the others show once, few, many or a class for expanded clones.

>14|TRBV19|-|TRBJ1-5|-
CASETDGSNQPQHF
TGTGCCAGTGAAACGGACGGTAGCAATCAGCCCCAGCATTTT
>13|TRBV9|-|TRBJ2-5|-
CASSFRVQETQYF
TGTGCCAGCAGCTTCAGGGTCCAAGAGACCCAGTACTTC
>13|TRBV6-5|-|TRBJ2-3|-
CASSSSVPDTQYF
TGTGCCAGCAGTTCCTCTGTACCAGATACGCAGTATTTT
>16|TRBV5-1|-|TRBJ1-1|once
CASSLGDGLPNTEAFF
TGCGCCAGCAGCTTGGGAGATGGCTTACCGAACACTGAAGCTTTCTTT
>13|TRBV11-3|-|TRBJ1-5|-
CASSLSRDQPQHF
TGTGCCAGCAGCTTATCCAGAGATCAGCCCCAGCATTTT
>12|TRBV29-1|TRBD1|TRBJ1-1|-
CSVRGQNTEAFF
TGCAGCGTAAGGGGGCAGAACACTGAAGCTTTCTTT
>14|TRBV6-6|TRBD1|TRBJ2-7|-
CASAKGTGGYEQYF
TGTGCCAGCGCGAAGGGGACAGGGGGCTACGAGCAGTACTTC
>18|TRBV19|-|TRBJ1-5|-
CASIDPPYRSYSNQPQHF
TGTGCCAGTATTGATCCCCCTTACAGGTCGTATAGCAATCAGCCCCAGCATTTT
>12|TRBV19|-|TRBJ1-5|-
CASSINDQPQHF
TGTGCCAGTAGTATTAATGATCAGCCCCAGCATTTT
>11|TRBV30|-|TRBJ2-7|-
CAGTTGYEQYF
TGTGCCGGAACGACAGGCTACGAGCAGTACTTC
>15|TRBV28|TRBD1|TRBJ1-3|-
CASRTGGATLETPYF
TGTGCCAGCAGAACAGGGGGGGCCACTCTGGAAACACCTTATTTT
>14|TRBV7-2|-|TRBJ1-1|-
CASSLGGGATEAFF
TGTGCCAGCAGCTTAGGTGGGGGGGCGACTGAAGCTTTCTTT
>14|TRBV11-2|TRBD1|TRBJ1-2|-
CASSLVGQGTGYTF
TGTGCCAGCAGCTTAGTCGGACAGGGGACCGGCTACACCTTC
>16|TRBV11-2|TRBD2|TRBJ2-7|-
CASSPGTSVVRVEQYF
TGTGCCAGCAGCCCCGGGACTAGCGTGGTGCGGGTGGAGCAGTACTTC
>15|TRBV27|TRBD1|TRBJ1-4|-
CASSPSRGVKEKLFF
TGTGCCAGCAGTCCCTCCAGGGGGGTGAAGGAAAAACTGTTTTTT
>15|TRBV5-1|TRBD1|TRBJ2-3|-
CASSQGDPYTDTQYF
TGCGCCAGCAGTCAGGGGGACCCTTACACAGATACGCAGTATTTT
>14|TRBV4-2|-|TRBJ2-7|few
CASSRPGLEGEQYF
TGTGCCAGCAGCCGACCCGGCCTGGAAGGCGAGCAGTACTTC
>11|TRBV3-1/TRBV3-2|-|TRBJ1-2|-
CASSQEGPTTF
TGTGCCAGCAGCCAAGAGGGACCCACAACCTTC